Listed below are T cell receptor beta chains from one sample, sequenced in a study of blood T cell repertoires in COVID-19. Assay: immunoSEQ multiplex PCR; the TCRdb copy retains only in-frame clones and omits some. This table holds a few hundred thousand clones, 90% found once. The specimen was peripheral blood. The receptors here all came from a woman aged 45 to 65 with COVID-19, enrolled during active disease. Both conserved end residues are part of each CDR3. D genes are given only for firm matches. Clone size, where shown, is once, few, many, or a class for clones that have expanded.

abundance,j_gene,v_gene,d_gene,CDR3nt,CDR3aa
-,TRBJ2-7,TRBV27,-,TGTGCCAGCAGTTTACGAGGGCACGGATACGAGCAGTACTTC,CASSLRGHGYEQYF
-,TRBJ1-1,TRBV12-3/TRBV12-4,-,TGTGCCAGCACCTGGGGGGGAGAAGCTTTCTTT,CASTWGGEAFF
-,TRBJ2-5,TRBV6-5,-,TGTGCCAGCAGCTACGGGACATTGGAACTGGAGACCCAGTACTTC,CASSYGTLELETQYF
-,TRBJ2-7,TRBV24-1,TRBD1,TGTGCCACCAGTGAGTCCCGGGACAGTCTCTACGAGCAGTACTTC,CATSESRDSLYEQYF
-,TRBJ2-2,TRBV19,-,TGTGCCAGCGGAAATGCACCCGGGACTTATACCGGGGAGCTGTTTTTT,CASGNAPGTYTGELFF
-,TRBJ2-5,TRBV21-1,-,TGTGCCAGCAGCAAACCGCAGGGTCCTGAGGGGTCACGGAGTAGGGGGGGACAAGAGACCCAGTACTTC,CASSKPQGPEGSRSRGGQETQYF
-,TRBJ2-1,TRBV19,-,TGTGCCAGTAGTACCTACAGCAATGAGCAGTTCTTC,CASSTYSNEQFF
-,TRBJ2-1,TRBV19,-,TGTGCCAGTAGTCGCCAGGGTTTAGGGTACAATGAGCAGTTCTTC,CASSRQGLGYNEQFF
-,TRBJ2-1,TRBV6-1,-,TGTGCCAGCAGTGTGAGGCGGCAGGGGACCCTTAGGGAGCAGTTCTTC,CASSVRRQGTLREQFF
-,TRBJ1-2,TRBV5-1,-,TGCGCCAGCAGCTTGTCAGTTAACTATGGCTACACCTTC,CASSLSVNYGYTF
few,TRBJ1-2,TRBV4-1,TRBD1,TGCGCCAGCAGCCAGGCGTTCAGGGGGAACTATGGCTACACCTTC,CASSQAFRGNYGYTF
-,TRBJ2-5,TRBV30,-,TGTGCCTGGAGTATTCAGGGTACGGAGACCCAGTACTTC,CAWSIQGTETQYF
-,TRBJ2-1,TRBV6-1,TRBD1,TGTGCCAGCAGTGCGTCGTTGGGACAGCTTCAAAGGGAGCAGTTCTTC,CASSASLGQLQREQFF
-,TRBJ2-1,TRBV12-3/TRBV12-4,-,TGTGCCAGCAGTTTAGTTTCCATCAATGAGCAGTTCTTC,CASSLVSINEQFF
-,TRBJ2-7,TRBV11-2,TRBD1,TGTGCCAGCAGTCACGGAATAGGGACAGAGTTC,CASSHGIGTEF
-,TRBJ2-1,TRBV7-2,-,TGTGCCAGCAAGAGCGGAGGCCCTATTAATGAGCAGTTCTTC,CASKSGGPINEQFF
-,TRBJ2-7,TRBV27,-,TGTGCCAGCAGCAACCCCAGACAAGGGACTTTAGACTACGAGCAGTACTTC,CASSNPRQGTLDYEQYF
-,TRBJ1-2,TRBV12-3/TRBV12-4,-,TGTGCCAGCAGGTCCGGGACAAAGGGCTACACCTTC,CASRSGTKGYTF
-,TRBJ2-1,TRBV12-5,-,TGTGCTAGTGGTTTGCGGCTTACAGGGCCCTCCAATGAGCAGTTCTTC,CASGLRLTGPSNEQFF
-,TRBJ1-2,TRBV19,-,TGTGCCAGTAGTCGTCAGGGCGTGGGGGGCTACACCTTC,CASSRQGVGGYTF
-,TRBJ2-3,TRBV18,-,TGTGCCAGCTCACCACGGGAGGGCACAGATACGCAGTATTTT,CASSPREGTDTQYF
-,TRBJ2-1,TRBV9,TRBD2,TGTGCCAGCGCAGTCGGACTAGCGGGAGAGGGTGAGCAGTTCTTC,CASAVGLAGEGEQFF
once,TRBJ2-5,TRBV6-2/TRBV6-3,-,TGTGCCAGCAGTTACCCCGGCGGGCAAGAGACCCAGTACTTC,CASSYPGGQETQYF
once,TRBJ2-3,TRBV19,TRBD2,TGTGCCAGTAGTCCATTAGCGGGAGGACGCACAGATACGCAGTATTTT,CASSPLAGGRTDTQYF
-,TRBJ1-6,TRBV19,-,TGTGCCAGTAGTATCCAGGGAAGCTCCTATAATTCACCCCTCCACTTT,CASSIQGSSYNSPLHF
once,TRBJ1-1,TRBV28,-,TGTGCCAGCAGCTCCGGGACAGAAGCTTTCTTT,CASSSGTEAFF
-,TRBJ1-1,TRBV29-1,TRBD1,TGCAGCGTTGGAATACGGACAGGGGCGAACACTGAAGCTTTCTTT,CSVGIRTGANTEAFF
-,TRBJ1-2,TRBV5-4,-,TGTGCCAGCAGTTTGCCGAAAATGGGGCTAGGTGGCTACACCTTC,CASSLPKMGLGGYTF
-,TRBJ2-5,TRBV7-2,-,TGTGCCAGCAGCTCCAGACGGGGGGCCCTTGCAGAGACCCAGTACTTC,CASSSRRGALAETQYF
-,TRBJ2-2,TRBV19,-,TGTGCCAGTAGCCCCGCCGCTAGCAGCACCGGGGAGCTGTTTTTT,CASSPAASSTGELFF
once,TRBJ2-3,TRBV27,TRBD1,TGTGCCAGCAGTTTTTGGGCAGGGGGTCCAGATACGCAGTATTTT,CASSFWAGGPDTQYF
few,TRBJ1-2,TRBV4-2,TRBD1,TGTGCCAGCAGCCAAGAGTCCCAGGGGGCACTTAACTATGGCTACACCTTC,CASSQESQGALNYGYTF
-,TRBJ1-2,TRBV4-1,-,TGCGCCAGCAGCCAAGATTGGGGGGATGGCTACACCTTC,CASSQDWGDGYTF
-,TRBJ2-2,TRBV5-6,TRBD1,TGTGCCAGCAGCCGGGACAGGGGGCCCACCGGGGAGCTGTTTTTT,CASSRDRGPTGELFF
once,TRBJ2-7,TRBV5-6,TRBD2,TGTGCCAGCAGCTTGGGGGGAGGGCCAGTACAGTACTTC,CASSLGGGPVQYF
once,TRBJ2-7,TRBV4-3,TRBD1,TGCGCCAGCAGCCAAGCGTCAGGGGGCGCCTACGAGCAGTACTTC,CASSQASGGAYEQYF
-,TRBJ2-6,TRBV19,TRBD2,TGTGCCAGTACCCCCGGCGGGGGTGCCGGGGCCAACGTCCTGACTTTC,CASTPGGGAGANVLTF
-,TRBJ1-1,TRBV6-1,-,TGTGCCAGCAGTACATCAGGGTTGCCCACTACTGAAGCTTTCTTT,CASSTSGLPTTEAFF
-,TRBJ2-7,TRBV6-2/TRBV6-3,TRBD1,TGTGCCAGCAGTTACCAAAAGACAGGGTACTCCTACGAGCAGTACTTC,CASSYQKTGYSYEQYF
-,TRBJ1-3,TRBV5-6,TRBD1,TGTGCCAGCAGCCGTGACAGGGTTGTCCAGGGAAACACCATATATTTT,CASSRDRVVQGNTIYF
-,TRBJ2-5,TRBV5-1,TRBD2,TGCGCCAGCAGCTTATTAGCGGGAGATGGTGAGACCCAGTACTTC,CASSLLAGDGETQYF
-,TRBJ1-1,TRBV7-2,TRBD1,TGTGCCAGCAGCCCAAGGACAGGGGGCGGGACTGAAGCTTTCTTT,CASSPRTGGGTEAFF
-,TRBJ2-5,TRBV6-2/TRBV6-3,-,TGTGCCAGCAGCCGCCGACTAGAGGAGACCCAGTACTTC,CASSRRLEETQYF
-,TRBJ2-1,TRBV18,TRBD2,TGTGCCAGCTCACCACCAATAGCGGGAGGGGGTGAGCAGTTCTTC,CASSPPIAGGGEQFF
-,TRBJ2-5,TRBV6-2/TRBV6-3,-,TGTGCCAGCAGTCCCAGAATGGAGACCCAGTACTTC,CASSPRMETQYF
-,TRBJ1-5,TRBV7-9,TRBD1,TGTGCCAGCAGCCGGGACAGGGGCGGCAATCAGCCCCAGCATTTT,CASSRDRGGNQPQHF